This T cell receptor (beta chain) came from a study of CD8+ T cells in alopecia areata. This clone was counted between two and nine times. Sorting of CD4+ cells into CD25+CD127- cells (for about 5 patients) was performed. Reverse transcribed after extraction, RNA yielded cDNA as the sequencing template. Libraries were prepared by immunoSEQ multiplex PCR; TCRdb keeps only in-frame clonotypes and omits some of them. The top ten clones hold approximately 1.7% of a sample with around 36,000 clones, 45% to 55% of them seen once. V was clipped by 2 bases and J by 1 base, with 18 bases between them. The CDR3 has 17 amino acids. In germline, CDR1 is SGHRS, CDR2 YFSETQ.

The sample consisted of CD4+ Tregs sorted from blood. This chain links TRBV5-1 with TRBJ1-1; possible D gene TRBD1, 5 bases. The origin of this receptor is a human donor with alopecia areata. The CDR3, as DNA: TGCGCCAGCAGCTTCCTCGCCGGGGCGCGTGAGAACACTGAAGCTTTCTTT. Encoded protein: CASSFLAGARENTEAFF.